This TCR beta chain was recovered during a study of OX40 agonist ivuxolimab in advanced cancers. Notes on the research overall: Ivuxolimab was an agonistic, fully human IgG2 monoclonal antibody directed against OX40 (CD134), a costimulatory receptor. Intravenous ivuxolimab was administered to patients every 2 weeks at six dose levels: 0.01, 0.1, 0.3, 1.5, 3 and 10 mg/kg. Of the approximately 50 dose-escalation patients, hepatocellular carcinoma was present in around 19, melanoma in roughly 15, renal cell carcinoma in 9 and head and neck cancer in 9. The dose-escalation cohort was about 83% male with a mean age of around 64 years, ranging from roughly 20 to 80. Patients were allowed to have had prior anti-PD-1, anti-PD-L1 or anti-CTLA-4 therapy, and 40% to 45% of the dose-escalation patients had previously received checkpoint inhibitors. Partial responses occurred in three dose-escalation patients, of whom one had hepatocellular carcinoma and two had cutaneous melanoma. Peripheral TCRbeta sequencing aimed to test whether ivuxolimab altered TCR sequence diversity and caused clonal T-cell expansion. The monotherapy dose-escalation portion (N = 52 patients) of the phase I ivuxolimab trial is reported in the paper.

General study outcomes and caveats: The antigen specificity of the clonally expanded peripheral T cells was not determined. At doses of 0.1 to 3.0 mg/kg, clonal expansion of both CD4+ and CD8+ T cells in blood was seen between baseline and week 6. After ivuxolimab, more expanded clones were found on average in CD8+ T cells than in CD4+ T cells. Partial responders in the 0.1-3.0 mg/kg groups had among the lowest normalized peripheral clonal expansion, especially among CD8+ T cells. Low levels of normalized T-cell clonal expansion were also seen in some nonresponding patients.

Patients with autoimmune disease history or receiving systemic immunosuppression were excluded from the trial. Peripheral blood for TCR sequencing was collected from all dose cohorts at baseline, on cycle 4 day 1, and on cycle 7 day 1. Samples were obtained from an open-label, multicenter, first-in-human phase I dose-escalation trial of ivuxolimab. Adults with locally advanced or metastatic head and neck squamous cell, hepatocellular, melanoma or renal cell carcinoma were enrolled in the trial. Before TCR sequencing, CD4+ T cells and CD8+ T cells were sorted from peripheral blood as separate populations. For sequencing of the TCRbeta CDR3 region, genomic DNA was extracted from the sorted cells. The immunoSEQ Assay was used for sequencing of TCRbeta CDR3 regions. As stored in TCRdb, this immuneACCESS dataset retains in-frame rearrangements with V and J assigned. A fraction of the clones does not appear; measured against another copy, unresolved V genes explain less than half of the discrepancy, and the remainder lacks a known reason. Recorded for this sample are around 67,000 clones; about 80% of them occurred a single time. The ten largest clones add up to 0.95% to 1.5% of the sample.

Trimmed from V: 4 bases; trimmed from J: 8 bases; junction bases lacking a gene match: 4. The CDR3 runs 15 residues from the cysteine to the phenylalanine. Only the CDR3 DNA is retained, 45 bases long and in frame from the first base. CDR1 SGHTA and CDR2 FQGNSA were looked up in the germline V gene. Regarding this clone: No antigen is known for it. No clone much larger than this one lies a single base away; base qualities are absent.

The clonotype originates from an adult with an advanced solid tumor such as melanoma, head and neck, liver or kidney cancer. The specimen comprised CD4+ or CD8+ T cells sorted from blood, sampled in a trial of the OX40 agonist ivuxolimab. This chain joins TRBV7-2 to TRBJ2-1; TRBD2 aligns with 14 central bases. The bases are TGTGCCAGCAGCTCCCGACTAGCGGGGGGGGATGAGCAGTTCTTC. It translates to CASSSRLAGGDEQFF.